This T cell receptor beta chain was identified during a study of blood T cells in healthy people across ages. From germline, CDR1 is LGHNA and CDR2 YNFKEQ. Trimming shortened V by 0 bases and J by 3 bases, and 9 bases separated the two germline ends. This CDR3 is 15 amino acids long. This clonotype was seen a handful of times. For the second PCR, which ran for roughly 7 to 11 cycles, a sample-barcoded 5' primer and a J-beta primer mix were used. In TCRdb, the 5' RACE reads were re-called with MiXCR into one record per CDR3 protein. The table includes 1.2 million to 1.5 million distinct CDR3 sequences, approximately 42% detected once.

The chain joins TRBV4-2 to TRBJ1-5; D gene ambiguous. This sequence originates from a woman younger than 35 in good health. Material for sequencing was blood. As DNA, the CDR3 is TGTGCCAGCAGCCAAGATAGGGCGGACAATCAGCCCCAGCATTTT. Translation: CASSQDRADNQPQHF.